A single sample gave rise to the 4 T cell receptor beta chains below, sequenced in a study of blood T cell repertoires in COVID-19. Repertoires were generated with immunoSEQ multiplex PCR, while TCRdb's copy carries only in-frame clones and drops some. The table lists roughly 220,000 clones, roughly 84% of them singletons. Material for sequencing was peripheral blood. These receptors were collected from a woman between 55 and 75 years old who had recovered from COVID-19.

The rearrangement links TRBV9 to TRBJ1-5; TRBD1 is a possible D gene (5 bases). The CDR3 is 14 amino acids. Trimming pared 0 bases from V and 7 bases from J, leaving 11 bases between. Germline V CDR1 and CDR2: SGDLS, YYNGEE. The DNA of the CDR3 is TGTGCCAGCAGCGTAGGGCAGGGTGGCCAGCCCCAGCATTTT. Protein: CASSVGQGGQPQHF.

The chain is built from TRBV10-3 and TRBJ2-7, with D tentatively TRBD2 (5 bases). V dropped 0 bases and J dropped 1 base, with 16 bases sitting between them. The CDR3 has 17 amino acids. The V gene's germline CDR1 is ENHRY and CDR2 SYGVKD. In nucleotides, the CDR3 is TGTGCCATCAGTGAGTCGAATGTGCGGGCCAGGTCCTACGAGCAGTACTTC. Amino acids: CAISESNVRARSYEQYF.

This chain's CDR3 is CASSASGGDTEAFF. In DNA form, the CDR3 reads TGTGCCAGCAGCGCGTCAGGGGGCGATACTGAAGCTTTCTTT. V is TRBV9 and J is TRBJ1-1, with TRBD1 matching over 8 bases. The germline V gene has CDR1 SGDLS and CDR2 YYNGEE. This CDR3 comprises 14 residues. V shed 3 bases, J shed 5 bases, and the junction held 6 bases outside the gene matches.

The chain links TRBV2 to TRBJ1-1; TRBD1 might be the D (5 bases). V was cut by 7 bases and J by 6 bases, with 21 bases left in between. CDR3 length: 15 amino acids. Germline lookup yields CDR1 SNHLY and CDR2 FYNNEI. CDR3 loop: CASTTGRGGKAEAFF. The CDR3 DNA reads TGTGCCAGCACGACCGGGCGGGGCGGGAAGGCTGAAGCTTTCTTT.